This TCR beta chain is from a study of naive CD8 T cells in extremely preterm neonates. Healthy children aged about 16-60 months having elective surgery, and healthy nonsmoking adults, gave blood. This clone has just one count. CDR3 size: 15 residues. The germline V gene encodes CDR1 LNHDA and CDR2 SQIVND (reference sequence). Deletions cut 2 bases from V and 2 bases from J, with 13 bases between. Using immunoSEQ multiplex PCR, the repertoire was profiled, and TCRdb retains in-frame clones only, with some absent. The repertoire holds approximately 5,200 clones, with nearly 98% as singletons. This clonotype was obtained from a human donor in good health. The chain is built from TRBV19 and TRBJ2-7; the D gene is possibly TRBD2 (6 bases). The sample was naive CD8+ T cells from blood. In DNA form, the CDR3 reads TGTGCCAGTAGTATAAAAGGAGGGAGCCCCTACGAGCAGTACTTC. Residues: CASSIKGGSPYEQYF.